What follows are 7 T cell receptor beta chains derived from one specimen sequenced in a study of blood T cells in healthy people across ages. Together with a sample-barcoded 5' primer, a J-beta primer mix was included in a second PCR lasting about 7 to 11 cycles. TCRdb independently ran MiXCR on the 5' RACE reads; one entry per CDR3 protein. The sample lists some 790,000 distinct CDR3 sequences, more than 25% occurring once. The specimen sequenced was blood. The receptors were sampled from a woman of 80 years or more in good health.

This clonotype was detected ten times or more. This chain uses TRBV7-2 with TRBJ2-3, with D perhaps matching TRBD1 (7 bases). This CDR3 is 16 amino acids long. Germline CDR1 reads SGHTA; CDR2 reads FQGNSA. Trimming pared 5 bases from V and 6 bases from J, leaving 21 bases between. The CDR3 region has the DNA TGTGCCAGCAGCCCCCGGTCGCAGGGGGGTGGGGATACGCAGTATTTT. Protein sequence: CASSPRSQGGGDTQYF. Full variable domain (remainder filled in from reference TRBV7-2 and TRBJ2-3): GAGVSQSPSNKVTEKGKDVELRCDPISGHTALYWYRQSLGQGLEFLIYFQGNSAPDKSGLPSDRFSAERTGGSVSTLTIQRTQQEDSAVYLCASSPRSQGGGDTQYFGPGTRLTVL.

Note on this clonotype: A much larger clone lies one base from this, so it may be a read error. Since the CDR3 does not end with the conserved phenylalanine or tryptophan, this likely comes from a read error. This chain's CDR3 is CASSQEQGNTEAFL. CDR3 nucleotides: TGTGCCAGCAGCCAAGAACAGGGGAACACTGAAGCTTTCCTT. V and J are TRBV4-2 and TRBJ1-1, with a weak D call TRBD1 (6 bases). The CDR3 is 14 amino acids. Trimming stripped 0 bases from V and 1 base from J, with 6 bases between. Germline CDR1 is LGHNA and CDR2 is YNFKEQ.

This clonotype was counted at least ten times. The chain joins TRBV3-1 to TRBJ2-1; the D gene could be TRBD1 or TRBD2 (5 bases each). Trimming stripped 7 bases from V and 10 bases from J, with 20 bases between. The CDR3 runs 14 residues. Germline V gene sequence: CDR1 LGHDT, CDR2 YNNKEL (reference sequence). The CDR3 nucleotides are TGTGCCAGCACCCCAAGTGAGGGGCTCAGGGAGCAGTTCTTC. Translating it yields CASTPSEGLREQFF.

With regard to this clonotype: A much bigger clone sits one base away, suggesting this may be a read error. CDR3 sequence: CASSIVSGVTGGQFF. The CDR3, as DNA: TGTGCCAGCAGTATCGTTAGCGGGGTCACGGGTGGGCAGTTCTTC. The chain couples TRBV2 to TRBJ2-1; 8 nucleotides match TRBD2. CDR3 length: 15 residues. V gave up 5 bases and J gave up 12 bases; unmatched junction bases: 15. Germline V CDR1 and CDR2: SNHLY, FYNNEI.

This clonotype occurred a few times. Just one base apart from a much larger clone, this may be a read error. The chain employs TRBV12-3 or TRBV12-4 and TRBJ2-6; 10 nucleotides line up with TRBD1. This CDR3 region has 17 residues. The CDR3 DNA reads as TGTACCAGCAGTCCCTCCGGGACAGGGGATAAGGCCAACGTCCTGACTTTC. Translated: CTSSPSGTGDKANVLTF.

In this sample, this clonotype turned up many times. A much more abundant neighbour one base away suggests this may be a read error. The CDR3 DNA reads as TGTGCCAGCAGCCGGACAGGGGGCTATCAGCCCCAGCATTTT. This gives the protein CASSRTGGYQPQHF. V is TRBV2 and J is TRBJ1-5; TRBD1 agrees at 11 bases. The V segment lost 6 bases and the J segment 5 bases; nucleotides outside the gene matches: 3. Germline V gene lookup returns CDR1 SNHLY and CDR2 FYNNEI. The CDR3 is 14 amino acids.

The sample holds many counts of this clonotype. The V and J genes are TRBV20-1 and TRBJ1-1, with a tentative D call TRBD1 (6 bases). The CDR3 consists of 17 residues. V dropped 1 base and J dropped 0 bases, with 18 bases sitting between them. The V gene's germline CDR1 is DFQATT and CDR2 SNEGSKA (reference sequence). This CDR3 reads CSARGQERTKMNTEAFF. Here the CDR3 DNA reads TGCAGTGCTAGAGGACAGGAGAGGACCAAAATGAACACTGAAGCTTTCTTT.